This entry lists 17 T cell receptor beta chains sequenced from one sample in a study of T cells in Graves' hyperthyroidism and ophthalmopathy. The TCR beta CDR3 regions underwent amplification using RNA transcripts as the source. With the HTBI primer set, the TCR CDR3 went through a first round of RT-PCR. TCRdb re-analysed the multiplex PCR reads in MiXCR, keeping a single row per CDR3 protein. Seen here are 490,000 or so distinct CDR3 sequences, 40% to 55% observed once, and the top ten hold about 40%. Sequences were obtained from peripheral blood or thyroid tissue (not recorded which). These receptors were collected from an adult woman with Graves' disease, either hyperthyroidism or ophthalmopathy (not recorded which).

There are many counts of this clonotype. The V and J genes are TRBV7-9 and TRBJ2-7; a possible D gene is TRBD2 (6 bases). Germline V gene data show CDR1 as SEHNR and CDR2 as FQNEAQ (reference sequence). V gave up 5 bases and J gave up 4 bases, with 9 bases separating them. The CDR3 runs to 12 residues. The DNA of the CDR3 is TGTGCCAGCAGCGGACGGGAGTACGAGCAGTACTTC. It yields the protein CASSGREYEQYF. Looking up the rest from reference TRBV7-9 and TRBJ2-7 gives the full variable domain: DTGVSQNPRHKITKRGQNVTFRCDPISEHNRLYWYRQTLGQGPEFLTYFQNEAQLEKSRLLSDRFSAERPKGSFSTLEIQRTEQGDSAMYLCASSGREYEQYFGPGTRLTVT.

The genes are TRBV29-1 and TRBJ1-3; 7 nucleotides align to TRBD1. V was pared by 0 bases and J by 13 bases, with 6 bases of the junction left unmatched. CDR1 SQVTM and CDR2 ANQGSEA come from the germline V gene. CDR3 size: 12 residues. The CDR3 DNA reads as TGCAGCGTTGAAGATCGACAGGGCCTAATATATTTT. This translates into CSVEDRQGLIYF. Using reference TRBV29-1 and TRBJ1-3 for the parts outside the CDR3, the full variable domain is SAVISQKPSRDICQRGTSLTIQCQVDSQVTMMFWYRQQPGQSLTLIATANQGSEATYESGFVIDKFPISRPNLTFSTLTVSNMSPEDSSIYLCSVEDRQGLIYFGEGSWLTVV.

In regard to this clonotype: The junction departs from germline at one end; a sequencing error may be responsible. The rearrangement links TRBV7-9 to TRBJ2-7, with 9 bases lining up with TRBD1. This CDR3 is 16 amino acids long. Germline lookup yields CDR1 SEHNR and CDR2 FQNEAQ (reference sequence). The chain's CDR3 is CASSQGARDRANEQYF. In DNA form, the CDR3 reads TGCGCCAGCAGCCAAGGCGCAAGGGACAGGGCCAACGAGCAGTACTTC.

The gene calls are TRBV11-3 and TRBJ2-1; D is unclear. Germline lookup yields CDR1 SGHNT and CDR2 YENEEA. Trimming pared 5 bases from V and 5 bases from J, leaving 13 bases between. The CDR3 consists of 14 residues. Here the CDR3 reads CASSRSFRDNEQFF. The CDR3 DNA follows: TGTGCCAGCAGCCGCTCCTTCCGAGACAATGAGCAGTTCTTC.

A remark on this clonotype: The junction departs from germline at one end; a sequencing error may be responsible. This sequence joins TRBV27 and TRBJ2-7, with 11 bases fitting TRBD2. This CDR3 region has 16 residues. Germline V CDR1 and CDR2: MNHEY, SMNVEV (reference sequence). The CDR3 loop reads CASSRLAGGGLYGQYF. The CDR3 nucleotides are TGTGCCAGCAGTCGGCTAGCGGGAGGTGGGCTTTACGGGCAGTACTTC.

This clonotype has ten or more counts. The CDR3 reads CATSREGVEQYF. Written as DNA, the CDR3 is TGTGCCACCAGCAGAGAAGGGGTCGAGCAGTACTTC. The chain carries TRBV15 and TRBJ2-7; D is possibly TRBD1 (5 bases). V lost 0 bases to trimming and J lost 6 bases, with 6 bases between them. The germline V gene has CDR1 LNHNV and CDR2 YYDKDF (reference sequence). The CDR3 covers 12 residues.

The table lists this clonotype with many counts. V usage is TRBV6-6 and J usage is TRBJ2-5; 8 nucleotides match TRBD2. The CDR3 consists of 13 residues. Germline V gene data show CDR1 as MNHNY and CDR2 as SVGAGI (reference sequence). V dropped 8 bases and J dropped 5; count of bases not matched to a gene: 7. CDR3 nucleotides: TGTGCCAGCCTAAGCGGGAGAAGTGAGACCCAGTACTTC. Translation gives CASLSGRSETQYF.

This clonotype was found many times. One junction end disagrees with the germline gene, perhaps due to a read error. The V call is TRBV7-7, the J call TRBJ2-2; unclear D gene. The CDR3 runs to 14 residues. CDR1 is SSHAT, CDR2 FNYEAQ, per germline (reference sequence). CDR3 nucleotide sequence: TGTGCTAGCAGCTTAAATGAGTATGGCGGGGAGCTGTTTTTT. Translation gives CASSLNEYGGELFF.

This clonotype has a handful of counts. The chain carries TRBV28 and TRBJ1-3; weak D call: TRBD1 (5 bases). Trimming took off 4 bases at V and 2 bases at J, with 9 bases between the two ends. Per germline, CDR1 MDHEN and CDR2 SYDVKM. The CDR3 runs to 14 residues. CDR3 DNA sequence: TGTGCCAGCAGTTCGTCAGGGACTGGAAACACCATATATTTT. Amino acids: CASSSSGTGNTIYF.

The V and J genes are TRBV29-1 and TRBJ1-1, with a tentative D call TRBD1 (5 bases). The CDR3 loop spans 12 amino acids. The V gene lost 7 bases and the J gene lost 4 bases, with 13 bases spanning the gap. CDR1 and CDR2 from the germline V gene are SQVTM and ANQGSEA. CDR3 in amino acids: CSAEAGGTEAFF. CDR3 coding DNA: TGCAGCGCAGAGGCGGGGGGCACTGAAGCTTTCTTT.

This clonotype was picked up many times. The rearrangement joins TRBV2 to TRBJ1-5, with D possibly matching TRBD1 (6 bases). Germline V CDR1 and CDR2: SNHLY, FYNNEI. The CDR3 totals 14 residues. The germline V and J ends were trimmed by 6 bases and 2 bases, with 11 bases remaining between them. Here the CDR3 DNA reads TGTGCCAGCAGCCAGGACAGACGCAATCAGCCCCAGCATTTT. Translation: CASSQDRRNQPQHF.

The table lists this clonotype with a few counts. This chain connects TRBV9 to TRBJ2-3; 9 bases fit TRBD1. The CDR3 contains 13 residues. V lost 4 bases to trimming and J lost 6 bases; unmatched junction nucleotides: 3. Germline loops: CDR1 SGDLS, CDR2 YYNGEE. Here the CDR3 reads CASSRDRADTQYF. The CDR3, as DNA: TGTGCCAGCAGCCGGGACAGGGCGGATACGCAGTATTTT.

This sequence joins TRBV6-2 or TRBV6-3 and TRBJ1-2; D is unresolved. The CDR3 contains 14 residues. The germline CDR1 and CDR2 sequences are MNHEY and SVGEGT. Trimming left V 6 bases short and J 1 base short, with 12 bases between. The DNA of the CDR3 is TGTGCCAGCAGGCCGGCAGGAGATAACTATGGCTACACCTTC. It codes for CASRPAGDNYGYTF.

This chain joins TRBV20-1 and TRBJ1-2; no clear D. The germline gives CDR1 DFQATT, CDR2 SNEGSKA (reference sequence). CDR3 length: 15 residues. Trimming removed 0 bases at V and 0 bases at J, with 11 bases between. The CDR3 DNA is TGCAGTGCTAGAGATTCAATCGGGGCTAACTATGGCTACACCTTC. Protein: CSARDSIGANYGYTF.

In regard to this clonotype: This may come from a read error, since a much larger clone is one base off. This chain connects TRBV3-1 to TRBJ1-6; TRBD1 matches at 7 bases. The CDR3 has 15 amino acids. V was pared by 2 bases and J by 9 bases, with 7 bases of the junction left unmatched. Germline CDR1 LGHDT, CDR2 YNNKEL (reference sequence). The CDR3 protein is CASSQLGTDPSPLHF. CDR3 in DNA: TGTGCCAGCAGCCAACTGGGGACAGATCCTTCACCCCTCCACTTT.

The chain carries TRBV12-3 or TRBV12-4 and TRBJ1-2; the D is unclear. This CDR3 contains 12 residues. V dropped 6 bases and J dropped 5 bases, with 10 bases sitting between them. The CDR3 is CASRLVSYGYTF. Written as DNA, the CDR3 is TGTGCCAGCAGACTCGTATCGTATGGCTACACCTTC.

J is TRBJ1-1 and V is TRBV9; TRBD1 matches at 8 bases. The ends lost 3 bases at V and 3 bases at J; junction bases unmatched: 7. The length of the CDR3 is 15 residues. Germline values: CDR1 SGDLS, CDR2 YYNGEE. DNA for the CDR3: TGTGCCAGCAGCGATAGGACAGGGATGGACACTGAAGCTTTCTTT. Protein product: CASSDRTGMDTEAFF.